This record covers a single T cell receptor beta chain. The CDR3 is 15 residues long. The V and J ends lost 1 base and 4 bases, in that order; junction bases with no gene match: 2. Germline CDR1 reads SGHVS; CDR2 reads FNYEAQ. Libraries were prepared by immunoSEQ multiplex PCR; TCRdb keeps only in-frame clonotypes and omits some of them. Of around 81,000 clones listed, just under 95% are singletons. This sample is part of a study of T cell changes during pregnancy in multiple sclerosis. The rearrangement uses TRBV7-6 and TRBJ2-2; TRBD2 aligns across 8 bases. Specimen: peripheral blood, collected after pregnancy. The TCR originated in a female donor in good health, enrolled as a control in a pregnancy study. CDR3 region: CASSLELAATGELFF. In DNA form, the CDR3 reads TGTGCCAGCAGCTTAGAACTAGCGGCCACCGGGGAGCTGTTTTTT.